The clone carrying this TCR beta chain was found many times. Its antigen is still unknown. The data were obtained in a study of T cell repertoires in cytomegalovirus infection. Study summary: TCR beta signatures that were public indicated CMV infection and matching HLA type. Study-level results: Cumulative public TCR beta family frequency identified CMV carriers with the relevant HLA.

TCRdb used MiXCR to reprocess the reads, holding one entry per CDR3 protein. The top ten hold approximately 19% of the sample, which has about 270,000 distinct CDR3 sequences, around 20% seen once. The sequence was obtained from a human donor in good health (CMV status not recorded). Some clones in this sample may be carry-over from other donors' samples. The source material was cultured PBMCs, sampled from culture after CMV antigen stimulation.

CDR3 sequence reads: CAISDPGTTEKRGTQYF. For the CDR3, the DNA is TGTGCCATCAGTGACCCGGGGACTACCGAAAAGCGGGGGACCCAGTACTTC. The chain is built from TRBV10-3 and TRBJ2-5; TRBD2 aligns across 7 bases. Germline lookup yields CDR1 ENHRY and CDR2 SYGVKD. The length of the CDR3 is 17 residues. The J segment lost 7 bases and the V segment lost 3 bases, leaving 17 bases of the junction unmatched.